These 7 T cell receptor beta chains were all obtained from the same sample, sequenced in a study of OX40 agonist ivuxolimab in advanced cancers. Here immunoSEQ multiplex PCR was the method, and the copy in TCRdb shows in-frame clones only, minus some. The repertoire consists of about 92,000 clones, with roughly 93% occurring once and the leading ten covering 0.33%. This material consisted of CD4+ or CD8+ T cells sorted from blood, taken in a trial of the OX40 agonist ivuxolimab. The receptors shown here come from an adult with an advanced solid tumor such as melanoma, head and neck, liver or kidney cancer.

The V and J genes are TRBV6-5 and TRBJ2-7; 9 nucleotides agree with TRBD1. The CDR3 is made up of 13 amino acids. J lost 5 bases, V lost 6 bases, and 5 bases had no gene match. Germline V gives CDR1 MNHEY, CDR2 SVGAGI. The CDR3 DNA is TGTGCCAGCAGGGGGACAGGGAACGACGAGCAGTACTTC. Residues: CASRGTGNDEQYF.

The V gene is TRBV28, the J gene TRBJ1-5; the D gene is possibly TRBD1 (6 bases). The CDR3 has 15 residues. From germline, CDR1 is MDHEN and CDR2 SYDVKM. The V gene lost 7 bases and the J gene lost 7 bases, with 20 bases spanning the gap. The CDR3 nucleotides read TGTGCCAGCAAGACCGGGACACTGGGGGCCCAGCCCCAGCATTTT. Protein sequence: CASKTGTLGAQPQHF.

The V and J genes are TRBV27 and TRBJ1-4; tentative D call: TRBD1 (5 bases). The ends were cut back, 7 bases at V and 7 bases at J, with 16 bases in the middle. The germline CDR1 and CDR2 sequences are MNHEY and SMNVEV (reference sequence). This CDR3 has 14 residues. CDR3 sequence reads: CASTSRGEGEKLFF. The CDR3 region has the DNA TGTGCCAGCACTTCCCGAGGGGAGGGTGAAAAACTGTTTTTT.

The CDR3 coding sequence is TGTGCCAGCAGTTCCATGGGGCCCGGGACGGGCTATGGCTACACCTTC. This gives the protein CASSSMGPGTGYGYTF. V and J are TRBV2 and TRBJ1-2, with D possibly TRBD1 on 5 matching bases. The V end lost 5 bases, the J end lost 4 bases, and 20 bases lay between the germline ends. Germline values: CDR1 SNHLY, CDR2 FYNNEI. This CDR3 region has 16 residues.

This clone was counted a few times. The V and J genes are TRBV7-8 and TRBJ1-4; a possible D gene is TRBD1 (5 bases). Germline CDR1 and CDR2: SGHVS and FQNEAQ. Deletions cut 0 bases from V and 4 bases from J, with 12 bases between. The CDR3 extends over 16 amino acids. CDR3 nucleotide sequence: TGTGCCAGCAGCTTAGCACCGGGGAGGGGTAATGAAAAACTGTTTTTT. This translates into CASSLAPGRGNEKLFF.

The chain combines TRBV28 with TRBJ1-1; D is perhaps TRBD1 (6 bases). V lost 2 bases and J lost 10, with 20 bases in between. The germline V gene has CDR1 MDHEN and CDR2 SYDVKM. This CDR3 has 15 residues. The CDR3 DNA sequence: TGTGCCAGCAGTTTAAGTTCAATACAGGGCTGGGGAGCTTTCTTT. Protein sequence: CASSLSSIQGWGAFF. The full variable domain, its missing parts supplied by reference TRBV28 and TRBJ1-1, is DVKVTQSSRYLVKRTGEKVFLECVQDMDHENMFWYRQDPGLGLRLIYFSYDVKMKEKGDIPEGYSVSREKKERFSLILESASTNQTSMYLCASSLSSIQGWGAFFGQGTRLTVV.

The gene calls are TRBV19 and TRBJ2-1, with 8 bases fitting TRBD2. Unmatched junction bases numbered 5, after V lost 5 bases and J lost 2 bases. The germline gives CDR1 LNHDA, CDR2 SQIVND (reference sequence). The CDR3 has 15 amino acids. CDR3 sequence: CASSPTSGTYNEQFF. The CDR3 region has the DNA TGTGCCAGTAGTCCAACTAGCGGAACCTACAATGAGCAGTTCTTC.